Included here is one T cell receptor (beta chain) sequence, with context. The sample comes from a study of cytomegalovirus exposure and HLA in healthy donors. Sequenced by immunoSEQ multiplex PCR; TCRdb stores in-frame clones only, minus some. The repertoire consists of about 150,000 clones, with roughly 86% occurring once and the leading ten covering around 2.1%. Germline V CDR1 and CDR2: SGHRS, YFSETQ. After removal of 4 bases from V and 4 bases from J, the junction contained 6 bases not matched to a gene. The CDR3 loop spans 15 amino acids. This receptor was taken from a human donor in good health. The V and J genes are TRBV5-1 and TRBJ2-1; TRBD2 aligns across 9 bases. Source material: PBMCs. The CDR3 reads CASSTRLAAYNEQFF. The CDR3 DNA is TGCGCCAGCAGCACCCGACTAGCGGCTTACAATGAGCAGTTCTTC.